Each of the 14 T cell receptor beta chains below was sequenced from the same sample in a study of patients and donors after allogeneic stem cell transplantation. Via MiXCR, TCRdb re-called the RT-PCR reads, giving one row per CDR3 protein. This sample yields more than 150,000 distinct CDR3 sequences, of which approximately 22% are seen a single time; 26% belongs to the top ten. Sequencing was performed on blood, either unsorted or a sorted T cell fraction (not recorded which). These receptors all stem from a human donor who was either an allogeneic HSCT recipient or a stem cell or donor lymphocyte infusion donor (not recorded which). It is not recorded whose cells these are; they may come from a transplant donor.

CDR3 sequence reads: CSAMDRGPYEQYF. Written as DNA, the CDR3 is TGCAGTGCTATGGACAGGGGCCCCTACGAGCAGTACTTC. V usage is TRBV20-1 and J usage is TRBJ2-7; the match to TRBD1 covers 9 bases. The CDR3 sequence is 13 residues long. V lost 4 bases and J lost 2; bases outside the gene matches: 3. Germline CDR1 reads DFQATT; CDR2 reads SNEGSKA (reference sequence).

This clonotype was counted only a few times. The chain recombines TRBV5-1 with TRBJ2-7, with a weak D call TRBD2 (5 bases). This CDR3 spans 14 amino acids. Germline CDR1 reads SGHRS; CDR2 reads YFSETQ. Trimming cost V 1 base and J 0 bases, with 8 bases left between them. The CDR3 sequence is CASSLSGNSYEQYF. The CDR3, as DNA: TGCGCCAGCAGCTTGTCCGGGAACTCCTACGAGCAGTACTTC.

The V gene is TRBV20-1, the J gene TRBJ1-3, with 7 bases that match TRBD1. CDR1 DFQATT and CDR2 SNEGSKA come from the germline V gene (reference sequence). J lost 5 bases, V lost 5 bases, and 12 bases had no gene match. The CDR3 sequence is 15 residues long. The CDR3 region is CSAAPGGGYRNTIYF. The CDR3 bases are TGCAGTGCTGCCCCGGGAGGGGGCTATAGAAACACCATATATTTT.

The rearrangement uses TRBV5-1 and TRBJ1-2, with D possibly TRBD1 on 6 matching bases. V lost 4 bases and J 3 bases, leaving 13 bases between the germline ends. In germline, CDR1 is SGHRS, CDR2 YFSETQ. CDR3 length: 14 amino acids. The chain's CDR3 is CASSTNRVDYGYTF. DNA of the CDR3: TGCGCCAGCAGCACGAACAGGGTTGACTATGGCTACACCTTC.

The chain uses TRBV6-1 and TRBJ1-5, with D perhaps matching TRBD1 (6 bases). The V gene's germline CDR1 is MNHNS and CDR2 SASEGT. Trimming cost V 7 bases and J 8 bases, with 15 bases left between them. The CDR3 has 13 amino acids. As DNA, the CDR3 is TGTGCCAGCATGTTTAGAAGGGGGGAGCCCCAGCATTTT. Its translation is CASMFRRGEPQHF.

This clonotype was seen only a few times. The chain recombines TRBV12-3 or TRBV12-4 with TRBJ2-3; D may be TRBD1 (6 bases). CDR3 length equals 16 residues. Trimming took 1 base from V and 3 from J, leaving 14 bases between them. The CDR3 loop reads CASSLGAGVGTDTQYF. CDR3 coding DNA: TGTGCCAGCAGTTTAGGGGCAGGGGTCGGTACAGATACGCAGTATTTT.

This clonotype showed up just a few times. This chain joins TRBV2 and TRBJ2-7; D remains ambiguous. CDR1 is SNHLY and CDR2 is FYNNEI in the germline V gene. V lost 4 bases, J lost 0 bases, and 10 bases lay in between. The CDR3 contains 14 residues. CDR3 sequence: CASSASSPSYEQYF. CDR3 nucleotides: TGTGCCAGCAGTGCCTCGAGTCCCTCCTACGAGCAGTACTTC.

This clonotype was detected a few times. The chain uses TRBV2 and TRBJ2-1; possibly TRBD1 for D (7 bases). Trimming removed 11 bases from V and 4 bases from J, with 27 bases in between. Germline CDR1 and CDR2: SNHLY and FYNNEI. The CDR3 runs 17 residues. CDR3 DNA sequence: TGTGCCTCCTCGACAGGGTTGGGGGGAGACCCTTACAATGAGCAGTTCTTC. The encoded protein is CASSTGLGGDPYNEQFF.

CDR3 loop: CASSLRHPPNYGYTF. In DNA, the CDR3 is TGCGCCAGCAGCTTGCGGCACCCCCCCAACTATGGCTACACCTTC. The rearrangement links TRBV5-1 to TRBJ1-2; D gene unclear. From germline, CDR1 is SGHRS and CDR2 YFSETQ. V was trimmed by 1 base and J by 2 bases, leaving 12 bases between them. This CDR3 spans 15 amino acids.

The chain joins TRBV11-2 to TRBJ1-6, with 10 bases lining up with TRBD1. V trimming: 7 bases; J trimming: 6 bases; junction bases outside the gene matches: 6. This CDR3 comprises 15 residues. Germline CDR1 and CDR2: SGHAT and FQNNGV. CDR3 DNA: TGTGCCAGCAACGAGGGACAGGGGACTAATTCACCCCTCCACTTT. As protein: CASNEGQGTNSPLHF.

This clonotype was counted between two and nine times. The rearrangement joins TRBV28 to TRBJ2-4; 7 bases align to TRBD2. Trimming at V came to 5 bases and at J to 3 bases, leaving 16 bases not matched to a gene. Germline CDR1 reads MDHEN; CDR2 reads SYDVKM. The CDR3 covers 18 residues. CDR3 sequence: CASSHFLREWDSKNIQYF. The CDR3 DNA sequence: TGTGCCAGCAGTCATTTTTTGCGGGAGTGGGATAGCAAAAACATTCAGTACTTC.

The rearrangement uses TRBV9 and TRBJ2-2; D not certain. Trimming removed 1 base from V and 0 bases from J, with 10 bases in between. The CDR3 is made up of 16 amino acids. CDR1 is SGDLS, CDR2 YYNGEE, per germline. In nucleotides, the CDR3 is TGTGCCAGCAGCGTATGGGGTGTTGCGAACACCGGGGAGCTGTTTTTT. This translates into CASSVWGVANTGELFF.

This clonotype came up a few times. V usage is TRBV10-3 and J usage is TRBJ1-5; possibly TRBD1 for D (5 bases). V dropped 0 bases and J dropped 4 bases, with 10 bases sitting between them. The CDR3 loop spans 15 amino acids. Germline V CDR1 and CDR2: ENHRY, SYGVKD. The CDR3: CAISESAGTNQPQHF. Here the CDR3 DNA reads TGTGCCATCAGTGAGTCGGCAGGGACGAATCAGCCCCAGCATTTT.

This clonotype was found a few times. The chain carries TRBV15 and TRBJ1-5; D possibly corresponds to TRBD1 (6 bases). CDR3 length equals 13 residues. From germline, CDR1 is LNHNV and CDR2 YYDKDF (reference sequence). The ends were cut back, 3 bases at V and 5 bases at J, with 8 bases in the middle. CDR3 in amino acids: CATSRTGDQPQHF. The CDR3 DNA follows: TGTGCCACCAGCAGGACAGGAGATCAGCCCCAGCATTTT.